The 8 T cell receptor beta chains listed next were all sequenced from one sample in a study of cytomegalovirus exposure and HLA in healthy donors (dated by TCRdb to about 2017). Libraries were prepared through the immunoSEQ multiplex PCR assay. For the multiplex PCR, a mixture combining 60 forward primers for TCR Vbeta segments and 13 reverse primers for TCR Jbeta segments was used. Not all clones reach the TCRdb copy of this immuneACCESS table, which keeps in-frame sequences only. Checked studies attribute under half of the gap to unresolved V genes and leave the rest unexplained. In all, the sample holds 100,000 to 150,000 clones, and more than 15% of those were seen once. The ten most abundant clones make up roughly 3% of the sample. The sequencing sample was made of PBMCs. The receptors stem from a female donor in good health and CMV-seropositive.

V and J are TRBV6-1 and TRBJ2-3; 9 bases are a match to TRBD1. Trimming removed 4 bases from V and 0 bases from J; junction bases left unmatched: 2. The CDR3 has 15 amino acids. In germline, CDR1 is MNHNS, CDR2 SASEGT. Written as DNA, the CDR3 is TGTGCCAGCAGTGTAGGACAGGGGAGCACAGATACGCAGTATTTT. The encoded protein is CASSVGQGSTDTQYF.

There are a few counts of this clone. This chain links TRBV19 with TRBJ1-1; D might be TRBD1 (6 bases). V was cut by 4 bases and J by 5 bases, with 11 bases left in between. Germline CDR1 reads LNHDA; CDR2 reads SQIVND (reference sequence). The CDR3 spans 13 residues. CDR3 in DNA: TGTGCCAGTAGTACGCACAGGGTGACTGAAGCTTTCTTT. This translates into CASSTHRVTEAFF.

This clone appeared a few times. The sample has other DNA sequences that encode this CDR3 too. The chain uses TRBV27 and TRBJ1-5; D not resolved. This CDR3 is built from 12 residues. The V gene lost 3 bases and the J gene lost 4 bases, with 4 bases spanning the gap. From germline, CDR1 is MNHEY and CDR2 SMNVEV (reference sequence). CDR3 DNA sequence: TGTGCCAGCAGTTTCCCAAATCAGCCCCAGCATTTT. Its protein product is CASSFPNQPQHF.

This chain uses TRBV2 with TRBJ2-7; D may be TRBD1 (6 bases). Germline lookup yields CDR1 SNHLY and CDR2 FYNNEI. Trimming cost V 5 bases and J 4 bases, with 9 bases left between them. The CDR3 has 12 amino acids. CDR3 sequence reads: CASSWTVYEQYF. Here the CDR3 DNA reads TGTGCCAGCAGTTGGACAGTATACGAGCAGTACTTC.

The chain carries TRBV28 and TRBJ1-4, with 9 bases fitting TRBD1. The germline V gene encodes CDR1 MDHEN and CDR2 SYDVKM. This CDR3 is 14 amino acids long. J was trimmed by 6 bases and V by 8 bases; bases with no gene match: 7. The DNA of the CDR3 is TGTGCCAGCCATTCCGGGACAGGGTATGAAAAACTGTTTTTT. Its protein product is CASHSGTGYEKLFF.

Only a few counts were recorded for this clone. J is TRBJ2-3 and V is TRBV5-1; TRBD1 aligns across 10 bases. Looked up from germline, CDR1 is SGHRS and CDR2 is YFSETQ. The J segment lost 6 bases and the V segment lost 4 bases, leaving 14 bases of the junction unmatched. The CDR3 totals 17 residues. The CDR3 protein is CASSRYRDRGISDTQYF. DNA of the CDR3: TGCGCCAGCAGCAGGTACCGGGACAGGGGTATTTCCGATACGCAGTATTTT.

This clone was detected a few times. The V call is TRBV10-3, the J call TRBJ2-1; unclear D gene. Germline values: CDR1 ENHRY, CDR2 SYGVKD. V was pared by 0 bases and J by 4 bases, with 10 bases between. This CDR3 is built from 15 residues. The CDR3 nucleotides read TGTGCCATCAGTGAGTCGCCTAGTACATACAATGAGCAGTTCTTC. This translates into CAISESPSTYNEQFF.

This chain uses TRBV5-1 with TRBJ1-1; D is unclear. The CDR3 totals 15 residues. Germline CDR1 and CDR2: SGHRS and YFSETQ. V lost 3 bases, J lost 2 bases, and 14 bases lay in between. The DNA for the CDR3 is TGCGCCAGCAGCTGGGCTCGGGAGGTAAACACTGAAGCTTTCTTT. It specifies CASSWAREVNTEAFF.